These 24 T cell receptor beta chains share one sample of origin, sequenced in a study of blood T cell repertoires in COVID-19. The table came from immunoSEQ multiplex PCR; TCRdb's copy has only in-frame clones and leaves some out. The sample shows 250,000 or so clones, approximately 89% of them seen only once. The specimen was PBMCs or T cells enriched from blood (not recorded which). These receptors were taken from a woman aged 18-29 years who had recovered from COVID-19.

V is TRBV7-2 and J is TRBJ2-7; TRBD2 agrees at 12 bases. This CDR3 contains 15 residues. Unmatched junction bases numbered 7, after V lost 5 bases and J lost 5 bases. Per germline, CDR1 SGHTA and CDR2 FQGNSA. CDR3 DNA sequence: TGTGCCAGCAGCCATCTAGCGGGAGGGCCCAACGAGCAGTACTTC. Protein sequence: CASSHLAGGPNEQYF.

The chain uses TRBV19 and TRBJ2-4; 11 nucleotides line up with TRBD1. J lost 0 bases, V lost 3 bases, and 4 bases had no gene match. Germline V gene data show CDR1 as LNHDA and CDR2 as SQIVND (reference sequence). CDR3 size: 17 residues. The CDR3 is CASSIGQGAVAKNIQYF. The CDR3 coding sequence is TGTGCCAGTAGTATTGGACAGGGGGCTGTAGCCAAAAACATTCAGTACTTC.

With respect to this clone: No conserved phenylalanine or tryptophan ends this CDR3, so it is likely a read error. This chain joins TRBV11-2 and TRBJ1-6, with TRBD1 matching 8 bases. Trimming at V came to 8 bases and at J to 5 bases, leaving 2 bases not matched to a gene. CDR1 is SGHAT and CDR2 is FQNNGV in the germline V gene. The CDR3 covers 13 residues. DNA of the CDR3: TGTGCCAGCGGGACAGGCAATAATTCACCCCTCCACCTT. As protein: CASGTGNNSPLHL.

The CDR3 DNA is TGCGCCAGCAGCCAAGGGCGGGGATTAATCGCGGAGACCCAGTACTTC. Translation gives CASSQGRGLIAETQYF. V and J are TRBV4-1 and TRBJ2-5; D perhaps matches TRBD2 (6 bases). Trimming cost V 1 base and J 5 bases, with 17 bases left between them. The CDR3 contains 16 residues. CDR1 and CDR2 (germline): MGHRA, YSYEKL.

The chain recombines TRBV11-2 with TRBJ2-7, with 9 bases fitting TRBD1. Germline V gene data show CDR1 as SGHAT and CDR2 as FQNNGV. Trimming took 4 bases from V and 2 from J; bases not matched to a gene: 3. This CDR3 has 14 amino acids. For the CDR3, the DNA is TGTGCCAGCAGCTCCCGGGACAGGGCCTACGAGCAGTACTTC. This sequence encodes CASSSRDRAYEQYF.

About this clone: The sample holds other DNA sequences that translate to the same CDR3. This sequence joins TRBV27 and TRBJ2-1, with TRBD2 identical over 8 bases. This CDR3 region has 14 residues. The V segment lost 5 bases and the J segment 0 bases; nucleotides outside the gene matches: 0. Germline V gene sequence: CDR1 MNHEY, CDR2 SMNVEV (reference sequence). The CDR3 spells CASSSGSSYNEQFF. In DNA, the CDR3 is TGTGCCAGCAGTAGCGGGAGCTCCTACAATGAGCAGTTCTTC.

The V gene is TRBV19, the J gene TRBJ1-1; 11 nucleotides agree with TRBD1. The CDR3 length is 13 residues. After removal of 10 bases from V and 4 bases from J, the junction contained 5 bases not matched to a gene. Germline V gene sequence: CDR1 LNHDA, CDR2 SQIVND (reference sequence). CDR3 nucleotides: TGTGCCACCTCCGGGACAGGGGGCACTGAAGCTTTCTTT. Translated, it gives CATSGTGGTEAFF.

The chain employs TRBV28 and TRBJ1-5; no clear D gene. The CDR3 sequence is 15 residues long. CDR1 is MDHEN and CDR2 is SYDVKM in the germline V gene. With 4 bases removed from V and 4 bases from J, the gap between germline ends came to 14 bases. The CDR3 nucleotides read TGTGCCAGCAGTTCCCGCCGGCCTAGGAATCAGCCCCAGCATTTT. It translates to CASSSRRPRNQPQHF. The whole variable domain, filled in from reference TRBV28 and TRBJ1-5, reads DVKVTQSSRYLVKRTGEKVFLECVQDMDHENMFWYRQDPGLGLRLIYFSYDVKMKEKGDIPEGYSVSREKKERFSLILESASTNQTSMYLCASSSRRPRNQPQHFGDGTRLSIL.

This chain links TRBV3-1 (or the pseudogene TRBV3-2) with TRBJ1-6; D ambiguous. Deletions cut 6 bases from V and 10 bases from J, with 13 bases between. Per the germline V gene, CDR1 is LGHDT and CDR2 is YNNKEL (reference sequence). CDR3 length equals 13 residues. Here the CDR3 DNA reads TGTGCCAGCAGATGGAGGGCGGGCTCACCCCTCCACTTT. Protein sequence: CASRWRAGSPLHF.

The chain is built from TRBV6-5 and TRBJ1-5; a possible D gene is TRBD1 (6 bases). V was trimmed by 6 bases and J by 0 bases, leaving 12 bases between them. The CDR3 extends over 15 amino acids. Germline-derived CDR1 and CDR2 are MNHEY and SVGAGI. The CDR3 loop reads CASSRGGNSNQPQHF. CDR3 sequence (DNA): TGTGCCAGCAGCCGAGGGGGTAATAGCAATCAGCCCCAGCATTTT.

CDR3: CASSASQGAGANVLTF. The CDR3 DNA reads as TGTGCCAGCAGTGCATCACAGGGGGCTGGGGCCAACGTCCTGACTTTC. The rearrangement joins TRBV6-1 to TRBJ2-6, with TRBD1 matching over 8 bases. J lost 2 bases, V lost 4 bases, and 4 bases had no gene match. Germline V CDR1 and CDR2: MNHNS, SASEGT. The CDR3 spans 16 residues.

This clone was recorded many times. The rearrangement links TRBV7-2 to TRBJ1-5; no firm D call. Germline CDR1 reads SGHTA; CDR2 reads FQGNSA. V gave up 3 bases and J gave up 4 bases, with 10 bases separating them. The CDR3 length is 14 residues. The CDR3 loop is CASSLFYGNQPQHF. Here the CDR3 DNA reads TGTGCCAGCAGCTTGTTTTACGGGAATCAGCCCCAGCATTTT.

This clone was found once. The V call is TRBV5-1, the J call TRBJ1-6; TRBD1 matches at 8 bases. Trimming cost V 4 bases and J 3 bases; bases outside gene matches: 3. This CDR3 region has 15 residues. The germline V gene encodes CDR1 SGHRS and CDR2 YFSETQ. The CDR3 sequence: CASSPDRVYNSPLHF. CDR3 coding DNA: TGCGCCAGCAGCCCGGACAGGGTCTATAATTCACCCCTCCACTTT.

J is TRBJ1-2 and V is TRBV3-1 (or the pseudogene TRBV3-2), with D maybe TRBD1 (5 bases). CDR1 is LGHDT and CDR2 is YNNKEL in the germline V gene (reference sequence). V lost 1 base and J 8 bases, leaving 11 bases between the germline ends. The CDR3 sequence is 13 residues long. The CDR3 DNA sequence: TGTGCCAGCAGCCAAGCAGGGAGGGGCGGCTACACCTTC. Amino acids: CASSQAGRGGYTF.

About this clone itself: Other nucleotide sequences from this sample produce the same CDR3. This chain joins TRBV30 and TRBJ1-3; tentatively, D is TRBD1 (5 bases). This CDR3 has 12 residues. Germline CDR1 reads GTSNPN; CDR2 reads SVGIG (reference sequence). Trimming removed 3 bases from V and 4 bases from J, with 7 bases in between. The CDR3 region is CAWRTGGNTIYF. The CDR3 DNA sequence: TGTGCCTGGAGAACAGGCGGAAACACCATATATTTT.

The rearrangement links TRBV9 to TRBJ2-7; 7 positions agree with TRBD1. The germline V gene has CDR1 SGDLS and CDR2 YYNGEE. The CDR3 length is 12 residues. The V segment lost 3 bases and the J segment 4 bases; nucleotides outside the gene matches: 1. The CDR3 DNA follows: TGTGCCAGCAGCGCACAGGGGTACGAGCAGTACTTC. Its protein product is CASSAQGYEQYF.

The rearrangement joins TRBV5-4 to TRBJ2-7, with 12 nucleotides matching TRBD2. Germline CDR1 is SGHNT and CDR2 is YYREEE (reference sequence). After removal of 2 bases from V and 7 bases from J, the junction contained 10 bases not matched to a gene. The CDR3 sequence is 16 residues long. The CDR3, as DNA: TGTGCCAGCAGCTTCCCTAGCGGGGGGGCCGCCACGGAGCAGTACTTC. Translated: CASSFPSGGAATEQYF.

The V and J genes are TRBV28 and TRBJ1-4; 9 bases match TRBD1. Germline V CDR1 and CDR2: MDHEN, SYDVKM. The CDR3 sequence is 16 residues long. V lost 2 bases, J lost 7 bases, and 8 bases stayed unmatched. DNA for the CDR3: TGTGCCAGCAGTTTAGCCCGGGGACAGGGAGGTGAAAAACTGTTTTTT. The encoded protein is CASSLARGQGGEKLFF.

This chain joins TRBV28 and TRBJ2-7; D gene unclear. This CDR3 region has 15 residues. The germline V and J ends were trimmed by 3 bases and 1 base, with 13 bases remaining between them. Germline V CDR1 and CDR2: MDHEN, SYDVKM. CDR3 in amino acids: CASSFANTPSYEQYF. The CDR3 coding sequence is TGTGCCAGCAGTTTTGCTAATACCCCTTCCTACGAGCAGTACTTC.

J is TRBJ2-2 and V is TRBV30; 11 nucleotides agree with TRBD2. CDR3 length: 16 amino acids. CDR1 is GTSNPN, CDR2 SVGIG, per germline (reference sequence). The V gene end was trimmed by 0 bases and the J gene end by 4 bases; junction bases not matched to a gene: 4. CDR3 in DNA: TGTGCCTGGAGTGTACTAGCGGGGGCTACCACCGGGGAGCTGTTTTTT. Amino acids: CAWSVLAGATTGELFF.

V is TRBV6-5 and J is TRBJ1-5, with 9 bases aligning to TRBD1. Trimming took 6 bases from V and 2 from J; bases not matched to a gene: 5. In germline, CDR1 is MNHEY, CDR2 SVGAGI. The CDR3 has 15 amino acids. The CDR3 is CASREGQGGNQPQHF. The CDR3 nucleotides read TGTGCCAGCAGGGAGGGACAGGGTGGCAATCAGCCCCAGCATTTT.

This clone occurred a few times. The chain employs TRBV3-1 (or the pseudogene TRBV3-2) and TRBJ1-1; tentatively, D is TRBD1 (5 bases). The germline V and J ends were trimmed by 4 bases and 5 bases, with 20 bases remaining between them. This CDR3 region has 16 residues. Germline V gene sequence: CDR1 LGHDT, CDR2 YNNKEL (reference sequence). CDR3 sequence reads: CASSPVEGAKGTEAFF. The CDR3, as DNA: TGTGCCAGCAGCCCCGTCGAAGGGGCTAAGGGGACTGAAGCTTTCTTT.

This clone was observed at least ten times. The gene calls are TRBV7-2 and TRBJ1-1, with 7 bases identical to TRBD1. Trimming cost V 5 bases and J 4 bases; bases outside gene matches: 7. This CDR3 comprises 14 residues. Germline V lookup: CDR1 SGHTA, CDR2 FQGNSA. The CDR3 nucleotides read TGTGCCAGCAGCCCCGACAGGGTCCGCACTGAAGCTTTCTTT. Protein: CASSPDRVRTEAFF.

The CDR3 loop is CASSYQGKLNTEAFF. In nucleotides, the CDR3 is TGTGCCAGCAGTTACCAGGGCAAGTTGAACACTGAAGCTTTCTTT. This rearrangement joins TRBV6-6 to TRBJ1-1, with D perhaps TRBD1 (5 bases). From germline, CDR1 is MNHNY and CDR2 SVGAGI (reference sequence). CDR3 size: 15 residues. Trimming removed 2 bases at V and 0 bases at J, with 10 bases between.